These T cell receptor beta chains were read from a single sample in a study of Tregs in tolerant kidney transplant recipients. No antigen has been identified for these receptors. Generated by immunoSEQ multiplex PCR, the TCRdb table keeps only in-frame clones and is missing some. The table shows 20,000 or so clones, with 55% to 75% occurring only once. Specimen: Tregs from blood cultured with allogeneic cells. The receptors were gathered from a human donor in good health. The CDR3 runs from the conserved cysteine through the conserved F or W. Fields, in order: J gene, V gene, D gene, CDR3 DNA, CDR3 protein. D genes are given only for firm matches.

J gene: TRBJ1-3
V gene: TRBV9
D gene: .
CDR3 DNA: TGTGCCAGCAGCGTAACCCCAGGACAGCAAACCTCTGGAAACACCATATATTTT
CDR3 protein: CASSVTPGQQTSGNTIYF

J gene: TRBJ1-2
V gene: TRBV6-4
D gene: .
CDR3 DNA: TGTGCCAGTACATTCCTCCGGGGACACTATGGCTACACCTTC
CDR3 protein: CASTFLRGHYGYTF

J gene: TRBJ1-2
V gene: TRBV19
D gene: TRBD1
CDR3 DNA: TGTGCCAGTCGCCCCGGGACAGTTGCTAACTATGGCTACACCTTC
CDR3 protein: CASRPGTVANYGYTF

J gene: TRBJ2-7
V gene: TRBV5-4
D gene: .
CDR3 DNA: TGTGCCAGCAGCTACCCTTTCGGCTCCTGGCTGTCCGAGCAGTACTTC
CDR3 protein: CASSYPFGSWLSEQYF

J gene: TRBJ2-3
V gene: TRBV5-1
D gene: TRBD2
CDR3 DNA: TGCGCCAGCAGCCGGGACGGGCTAGCGGCTTCTAGCACAGATACGCAGTATTTT
CDR3 protein: CASSRDGLAASSTDTQYF

J gene: TRBJ1-6
V gene: TRBV5-1
D gene: TRBD1
CDR3 DNA: TGCGCCAGCAGCAGGGGGACAGGGGGCCGGAATTCACCCCTCCACTTT
CDR3 protein: CASSRGTGGRNSPLHF

J gene: TRBJ2-2
V gene: TRBV15
D gene: TRBD1
CDR3 DNA: TGTGCCACCAGCAGACCGGGACAGACATCCACCGGGGAGCTGTTTTTT
CDR3 protein: CATSRPGQTSTGELFF

J gene: TRBJ1-2
V gene: TRBV2
D gene: .
CDR3 DNA: TGTGCCAGCAGCTTCGGACGGAGTAACTATGGCTACACCTTC
CDR3 protein: CASSFGRSNYGYTF

J gene: TRBJ1-2
V gene: TRBV28
D gene: TRBD1
CDR3 DNA: TGTGCCAGCAGACGGACAGGGGGAGGCTACACCTTC
CDR3 protein: CASRRTGGGYTF

J gene: TRBJ1-1
V gene: TRBV6-5
D gene: .
CDR3 DNA: TGTGCCAGCAGGCAACTCGGGCGGGGCAGGGCTTTCTTT
CDR3 protein: CASRQLGRGRAFF